The entry that follows covers one T cell receptor beta chain sequence. The antigen is unknown. This entry is derived from a study of early T cells in non-severe SARS-CoV-2 infection. Across the study: The authors sequenced bulk RNA from unsorted whole blood, leaving chains unpaired. Study outcomes and limitations: Comparison of clonotypes with VDJdb favored anti-spike CD8 responses while missing private and CD4 specificities.

Each cDNA molecule carried a unique molecular identifier. Using its own MiXCR run on the 5' RACE reads, TCRdb lists one record per CDR3 protein. The repertoire includes some 96,000 distinct CDR3 sequences, around 14% of them detected once, and approximately 2% sits in the top ten. Losses at the gene ends were 6 bases for V and 5 bases for J; bases not matched to a gene: 2. CDR1 and CDR2 from the germline V gene are SQVTM and ANQGSEA. The CDR3 sequence is 12 residues long. The sequence was collected from an adult who was a healthcare worker with PCR-confirmed SARS-CoV-2 infection or an uninfected control (not recorded which). The chain carries TRBV29-1 and TRBJ2-3; 10 bases map to TRBD2. Sequenced: whole blood. The CDR3 sequence is CSVRLAGDTQYF. The CDR3 nucleotides read TGCAGCGTAAGACTAGCGGGAGATACGCAGTATTTT.